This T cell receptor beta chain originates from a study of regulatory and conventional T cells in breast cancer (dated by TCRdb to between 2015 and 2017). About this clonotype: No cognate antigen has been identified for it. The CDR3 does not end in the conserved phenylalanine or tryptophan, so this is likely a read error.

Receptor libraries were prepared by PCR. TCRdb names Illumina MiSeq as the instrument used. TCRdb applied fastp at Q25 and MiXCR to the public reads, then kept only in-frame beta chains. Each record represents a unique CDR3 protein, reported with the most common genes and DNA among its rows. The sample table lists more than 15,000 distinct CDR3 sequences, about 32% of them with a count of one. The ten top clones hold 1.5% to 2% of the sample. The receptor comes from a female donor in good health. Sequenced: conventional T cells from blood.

The CDR3 sequence is CSARDQDGRQPQHL. The DNA reads as follows: TGCAGTGCTAGAGATCAAGACGGAAGACAGCCCCAGCATCTT. The chain employs TRBV20-1 and TRBJ1-5, with the D segment identity uncertain. According to the germline V gene (reference sequence), CDR1 reads DFQATT and CDR2 reads SNEGSKA. The CDR3 is made up of 14 amino acids, end residues included. Only the CDR3 region is kept as DNA, spanning 42 bases read in frame from base 1. Trimming takes 0 bases from V and 7 bases from J, and the germline ends sit 13 bases apart.